Included here is one TCR beta chain sequence, with context. This sample stems from a study of blood T cell repertoires in COVID-19. At the level of the study: Researchers got acute and convalescent COVID-19 samples from the United States, Italy and Spain. T cells, B-cell-depleted T cells, or PBMCs provided the cDNA or gDNA that served as material.

In the study's own analysis: Amplification with reference gene primers provided the estimates of nucleated cell counts. Data came from immunoSEQ multiplex PCR; TCRdb stores just in-frame clones and leaves some out. V and J calls and clone size are copied from that table; D and trimming were computed from the DNA. The sample holds under 200,000 clones, approximately 80% seen once. The TCR comes from a human donor in a cohort sampled during active COVID-19. The sample taken for sequencing was peripheral blood.

The CDR3 nucleotides read TGTGCCAGCAGCCTCGACAGGGGGGTTAGTCAGCCCCAGCATTTT. As protein: CASSLDRGVSQPQHF. J is TRBJ1-5 and V is TRBV28; 9 bases are shared with TRBD1. J lost 6 bases, V lost 6 bases, and 9 bases had no gene match. The CDR3 consists of 15 residues. Looked up from germline, CDR1 is MDHEN and CDR2 is SYDVKM.